One and the same sample provided the 4 T cell receptor beta chains below, sequenced in a study of blood T cell repertoires in COVID-19 (dated by TCRdb to 2018 to 2020). To prepare the library, the immunoSEQ multiplex PCR assay was applied. TCRdb mirrors the immuneACCESS table, restricted to in-frame sequences. Some clones are absent from its copies; in checked studies, under half trace to an unresolved V gene, and the reason for the others is unknown. This sample holds 250,000 to 300,000 clones; around 90% were observed only once. Over 2% of the sample comes from the top ten. Sequencing was carried out using PBMCs or T cells enriched from blood (not recorded which). These receptors were collected from a woman in her sixties or seventies in a cohort exposed to, infected with or recovered from COVID-19 (not recorded which).

The CDR3 bases are TGTGCCAGCAGGGGTAGCGGGAGTCTCACAGATACGCAGTATTTT. Amino acid sequence: CASRGSGSLTDTQYF. The chain carries TRBV28 and TRBJ2-3, with TRBD2 matching over 9 bases. CDR3 length equals 15 residues. V gave up 6 bases and J gave up 2 bases; unmatched junction bases: 6. CDR1 and CDR2 (germline): MDHEN, SYDVKM.

The chain combines TRBV6-5 with TRBJ1-2, with D tentatively TRBD1 (6 bases). The germline V and J ends were trimmed by 6 bases and 4 bases, with 12 bases remaining between them. The germline gives CDR1 MNHEY, CDR2 SVGAGI. This CDR3 comprises 13 residues. DNA of the CDR3: TGTGCCAGCAGAGGGGAGGGGGTCTATGGCTACACCTTC. Translated: CASRGEGVYGYTF.

V gene TRBV11-3 combines with J gene TRBJ2-1; TRBD1 aligns across 9 bases. The length of the CDR3 is 16 residues. The V gene's germline CDR1 is SGHNT and CDR2 YENEEA. With V trimmed by 2 bases and J by 4 bases, 6 bases remained unmatched. The CDR3 DNA is TGTGCCAGCAGCTTACGAGGGACAGGGACATACAATGAGCAGTTCTTC. Residues: CASSLRGTGTYNEQFF.

This clone has a handful of counts. This chain connects TRBV7-2 to TRBJ1-5; 9 bases agree with TRBD1. CDR3 length: 15 residues. Germline lookup yields CDR1 SGHTA and CDR2 FQGNSA. Losses at the gene ends were 4 bases for V and 3 bases for J; bases not matched to a gene: 4. DNA of the CDR3: TGTGCCAGCAGCTGGACAGGGGCTCCCAATCAGCCCCAGCATTTT. It codes for CASSWTGAPNQPQHF. Filled out from reference TRBV7-2 and TRBJ1-5, the complete variable domain reads GAGVSQSPSNKVTEKGKDVELRCDPISGHTALYWYRQSLGQGLEFLIYFQGNSAPDKSGLPSDRFSAERTGGSVSTLTIQRTQQEDSAVYLCASSWTGAPNQPQHFGDGTRLSIL.